These T cell receptor beta chains were read from a single sample in a study of blood T cells in healthy people across ages. Each CDR3 protein is one row after TCRdb ran MiXCR on the 5' RACE reads. This sample carries some 1,500,000 distinct CDR3 sequences, approximately 42% of them seen once, and the ten largest clones take 4%. Sequenced sample: blood. The receptors here all came from a woman in her late teens or twenties in good health. The conserved cysteine and the conserved F or W are not part of the CDR3 here.

>TRBV14|TRBJ1-3
ASSLAGTVGPGNTIY
>TRBV12-3/TRBV12-4|TRBJ2-2
ASREHTGELF
>TRBV4-1|TRBJ2-5
ASRSPGLGGETQY
>TRBV14|TRBJ2-3
ASSQAVSADTQY
>TRBV29-1|TRBJ2-7
SATGAPLGYEQY
>TRBV15|TRBJ2-3
ATSRDMSREQY
>TRBV6-2/TRBV6-3|TRBJ2-5
ACSPGLRLAGGHNEQY
>TRBV20-1|TRBJ2-7
SARYRQGTSYEQY
>TRBV29-1|TRBJ1-2
SVGGSNYGYT
>TRBV10-3|TRBJ2-7
AISEPYYVISYEQY
>TRBV10-3|TRBJ2-1
AISEETVVFLEQF
>TRBV7-2|TRBJ1-2
ASNRQGADYGYT
>TRBV29-1|TRBJ2-1
SVEGMRSYNEQF
>TRBV19|TRBJ1-1
ASSNAAEAF
>TRBV3-1|TRBJ2-1
ASSQGQGHEQF
>TRBV12-3/TRBV12-4|TRBJ2-7
ARGRLTYEQY
>TRBV28|TRBJ1-2
ASSGPGQGIDYT
>TRBV28|TRBJ1-5
ASSWLGSLGQPQH
>TRBV6-5|TRBJ2-7
ASSYGAGFYEQY
>TRBV4-3|TRBJ1-3
ASSQGATGQSGNTIY
>TRBV6-2/TRBV6-3|TRBJ2-7
ASSYSAAQY
>TRBV20-1|TRBJ2-7
SAPGNRDKGPFYEQY
>TRBV20-1|TRBJ2-5
SARVKGGETQY
>TRBV11-2|TRBJ1-2
ASNLAGRNYGYT
>TRBV5-1|TRBJ2-5
ASRAETMVETQY
>TRBV12-3/TRBV12-4|TRBJ1-6
ASSLTRTGPESPLH
>TRBV29-1|.
SVEIRGQGVGYEQY
>TRBV7-2|TRBJ1-2
ASSSLQGGKGYT
>TRBV19|TRBJ1-4
ASRDGNEKLF
>TRBV6-5|TRBJ2-7
ASSPRPGNNEQY
>TRBV9|TRBJ2-3
ASSYLVGGSTDTQY
>TRBV27|TRBJ1-2
ASSLDRTAYT
>TRBV10-1|.
ASAGTGVPYNEQY
>TRBV5-6|TRBJ2-7
AGRFGRFGSSYEQY
>TRBV15|TRBJ2-5
ATSRTSGSQTQY
>TRBV20-1|TRBJ2-5
SAKPGQGAETQY
>TRBV6-1|TRBJ1-5
ASSVQAASNQPQH
>TRBV5-1|TRBJ1-1
ASSLNLRNTEAF
>TRBV27|TRBJ1-1
ASRGGQGWYTEAF
>TRBV6-5|TRBJ2-5
ATGAGREGNEQY
>TRBV6-5|TRBJ2-7
ASSYGGQSYEQY
>TRBV20-1|TRBJ2-7
SARDGGGGDEQY
>TRBV29-1|TRBJ1-3
SVSRQGAVGNTIY
>TRBV12-3/TRBV12-4|TRBJ2-3
ASSFELGTQY